This TCR beta chain was obtained from a study of spatial heterogeneity in lung cancer. The ends were cut back, 5 bases at V and 5 bases at J, with 13 bases in the middle. There are 15 residues in the CDR3. The V gene's germline CDR1 is SGHTA and CDR2 FQGNSA. TCRdb passed the 5' RACE reads through MiXCR, listing each CDR3 protein once. This table has about 92,000 distinct CDR3 sequences, 9.5% to 15% appearing once. Stated time point: sample taken at primary tumor resection. Whole RNA, isolated from tumor, nontumor lung or frozen PBMC, was sequenced without prior sorting. The V call is TRBV7-2, the J call TRBJ1-6; the D is unclear. The sequencing used PBMCs, collected at surgery. This receptor was taken from a male donor with early-stage non-small cell lung cancer. CDR3 residues: CASSPRNANNSPLHF. The DNA for the CDR3 is TGTGCCAGCAGCCCCAGGAACGCCAATAATTCACCCCTCCACTTT.